This T cell receptor beta chain comes out of a study of blood T cell repertoires in COVID-19. Study in general: COVID-19 samples collected from the United States, Italy and Spain covered acute and convalescent phases. From T cells, B-cell-depleted T cells, or PBMCs came the material, which was cDNA or gDNA.

Germline V gene sequence: CDR1 MGHRA, CDR2 YSYEKL. Trimming shortened V by 1 base and J by 4 bases, and 13 bases separated the two germline ends. The CDR3 has 15 amino acids. It was within 2 weeks before study entry that exposed participants met a COVID-19 case. Repertoires were generated with immunoSEQ multiplex PCR, while TCRdb's copy carries only in-frame clones and drops some. The sample yields 400,000 to 500,000 clones, 70% to 90% seen once. The gene calls are TRBV4-1 and TRBJ1-2; D gene ambiguous. Sequences were obtained from PBMCs or T cells enriched from blood (not recorded which). This TCR was recovered from a woman aged 18-29 years who had been exposed to COVID-19. CDR3 region: CASSQVSGSGYGYTF. CDR3 in DNA: TGCGCCAGCAGCCAAGTCTCGGGCAGCGGCTATGGCTACACCTTC.